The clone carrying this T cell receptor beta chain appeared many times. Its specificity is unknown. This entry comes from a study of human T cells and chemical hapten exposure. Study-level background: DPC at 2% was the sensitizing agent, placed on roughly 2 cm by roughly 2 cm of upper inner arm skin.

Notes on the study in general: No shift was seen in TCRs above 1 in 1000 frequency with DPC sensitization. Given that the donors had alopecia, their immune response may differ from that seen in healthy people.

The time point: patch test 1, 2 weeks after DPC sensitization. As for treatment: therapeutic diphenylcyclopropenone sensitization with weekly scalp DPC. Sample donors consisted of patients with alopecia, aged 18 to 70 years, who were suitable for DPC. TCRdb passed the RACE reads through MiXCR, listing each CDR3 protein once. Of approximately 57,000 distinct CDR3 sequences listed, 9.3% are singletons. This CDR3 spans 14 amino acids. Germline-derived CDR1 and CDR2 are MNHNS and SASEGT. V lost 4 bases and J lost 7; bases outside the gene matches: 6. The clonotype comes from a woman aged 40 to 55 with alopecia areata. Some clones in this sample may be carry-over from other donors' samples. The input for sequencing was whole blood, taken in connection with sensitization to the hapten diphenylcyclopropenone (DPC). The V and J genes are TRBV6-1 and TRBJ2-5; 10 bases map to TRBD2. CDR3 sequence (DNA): TGTGCCAGCAGTGCGGGACTAGCGATGGGGACCCAGTACTTC. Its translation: CASSAGLAMGTQYF.